These 28 T cell receptor beta chains came from one sample sequenced in a study of T cell responses to AZD1222 COVID-19 vaccine. The table came from immunoSEQ multiplex PCR; TCRdb's copy has only in-frame clones and leaves some out. The data hold approximately 150,000 clones, with roughly 90% observed a single time. This specimen was peripheral blood, taken on day 0 of AZD1222 vaccination. These receptors came from an adult in good health.

This chain links TRBV7-9 with TRBJ2-1; D perhaps matches TRBD1 (6 bases). The CDR3 is made up of 13 amino acids. Trimming took off 5 bases at V and 6 bases at J, with 11 bases between the two ends. Germline V CDR1 and CDR2: SEHNR, FQNEAQ (reference sequence). The chain's CDR3 is CASSRRGGNEQFF. CDR3 DNA: TGTGCCAGCAGCCGCCGAGGGGGCAATGAGCAGTTCTTC.

The chain carries TRBV7-9 and TRBJ1-1; D gene uncertain. Looked up from germline, CDR1 is SEHNR and CDR2 is FQNEAQ (reference sequence). The CDR3 runs 13 residues. Trimming pared 3 bases from V and 11 bases from J, leaving 16 bases between. Here the CDR3 reads CASSFKFREDAFF. The CDR3 nucleotides are TGTGCCAGCAGCTTTAAGTTCCGGGAGGACGCTTTCTTT.

The genes are TRBV10-3 and TRBJ1-1; the match to TRBD1 covers 8 bases. Germline V gene sequence: CDR1 ENHRY, CDR2 SYGVKD. This CDR3 has 14 amino acids. J gave up 5 bases and V 6 bases, and 8 bases lay outside the gene matches. CDR3 loop: CAIRWDRRATEAFF. CDR3 coding DNA: TGTGCCATCAGATGGGACAGGCGGGCTACTGAAGCTTTCTTT.

V usage is TRBV7-9 and J usage is TRBJ1-2; 9 bases match TRBD1. Trimming cost V 5 bases and J 7 bases; bases outside gene matches: 11. This CDR3 is built from 15 residues. The germline V gene encodes CDR1 SEHNR and CDR2 FQNEAQ (reference sequence). The chain's CDR3 is CASSPRRTGASGYTF. CDR3 coding DNA: TGTGCCAGCAGCCCCCGGAGGACAGGGGCTTCTGGCTACACCTTC.

This chain connects TRBV19 to TRBJ2-5, with 8 nucleotides matching TRBD1. With 5 bases clipped from V and 5 bases from J, the junction kept 10 bases outside the gene matches. The CDR3 has 15 residues. The germline V gene has CDR1 LNHDA and CDR2 SQIVND (reference sequence). The DNA for the CDR3 is TGTGCCAGTAGTTCAGACAGGGGAGGAGAGGAGACCCAGTACTTC. It is translated as CASSSDRGGEETQYF.

The rearrangement uses TRBV27 and TRBJ2-1, with D possibly called TRBD1 or TRBD2 (5 bases each). CDR3 length: 15 residues. V dropped 6 bases and J dropped 4 bases, with 16 bases sitting between them. Germline lookup yields CDR1 MNHEY and CDR2 SMNVEV (reference sequence). CDR3 sequence (DNA): TGTGCCAGCAGCACTTCCGGGACCCTTTACAATGAGCAGTTCTTC. It encodes CASSTSGTLYNEQFF.

V is TRBV30 and J is TRBJ2-7; D gene unclear. V was clipped by 3 bases and J by 0 bases, with 9 bases between them. CDR1 GTSNPN and CDR2 SVGIG come from the germline V gene (reference sequence). CDR3 length equals 13 residues. This CDR3 is CAWSRPSSYEQYF. The DNA of the CDR3 is TGTGCCTGGAGCCGACCGAGCTCCTACGAGCAGTACTTC.

The J gene is TRBJ2-3, the V gene TRBV5-4; 7 nucleotides line up with TRBD1. Germline V gene sequence: CDR1 SGHNT, CDR2 YYREEE (reference sequence). CDR3 length: 16 amino acids. V shed 2 bases and J 6 bases; nucleotides not matched to a gene: 12. The CDR3 here is CASSFLIGGVADTQYF. In DNA form, the CDR3 reads TGTGCCAGCAGCTTTTTGATAGGGGGCGTCGCCGATACGCAGTATTTT.

The chain has TRBV29-1 and TRBJ1-2, with 7 nucleotides matching TRBD1. In germline, CDR1 is SQVTM, CDR2 ANQGSEA. This CDR3 region has 15 residues. Trimming took 5 bases from V and 0 from J; bases not matched to a gene: 9. CDR3 coding DNA: TGCAGCGTTCGTGAAGGGGGCCAAGCTAACTATGGCTACACCTTC. Translated: CSVREGGQANYGYTF.

The chain recombines TRBV28 with TRBJ2-4; either TRBD1 or TRBD2 may fit D (6 bases each). Trimming took off 6 bases at V and 3 bases at J, with 9 bases between the two ends. CDR1 and CDR2 from the germline V gene are MDHEN and SYDVKM. The length of the CDR3 is 13 residues. CDR3 in DNA: TGTGCCAGCAGACAGGGAGGCAAAAACATTCAGTACTTC. It translates to CASRQGGKNIQYF.

This chain joins TRBV9 and TRBJ1-2; D remains ambiguous. V lost 0 bases, J lost 4 bases, and 4 bases lay in between. Germline V gene sequence: CDR1 SGDLS, CDR2 YYNGEE. The CDR3 has 12 amino acids. The CDR3 region has the DNA TGTGCCAGCAGCGTAGGTCCCTATGGCTACACCTTC. Protein: CASSVGPYGYTF.

The V call is TRBV28, the J call TRBJ2-7; D not resolved. There are 13 residues in the CDR3. Germline V gene data show CDR1 as MDHEN and CDR2 as SYDVKM. V was trimmed by 4 bases and J by 6 bases, leaving 13 bases between them. CDR3 sequence reads: CASSSLTQAEQYF. For the CDR3, the DNA is TGTGCCAGCAGTTCCTTGACGCAAGCCGAGCAGTACTTC.

The CDR3 DNA sequence: TGTGCCAGCAGTCTGGGGATGAACACTGAAGCTTTCTTT. Translating gives CASSLGMNTEAFF. The gene calls are TRBV28 and TRBJ1-1; no reliable D call. V was pared by 5 bases and J by 0 bases, with 7 bases between. This CDR3 is built from 13 residues. CDR1 MDHEN and CDR2 SYDVKM come from the germline V gene.

The chain recombines TRBV11-2 with TRBJ1-3; D is uncertain. V gave up 7 bases and J gave up 0 bases, with 7 bases separating them. The V gene's germline CDR1 is SGHAT and CDR2 FQNNGV. This CDR3 region has 13 residues. CDR3 amino acids: CASTGSSGNTIYF. The CDR3, as DNA: TGTGCCAGCACAGGATCCTCTGGAAACACCATATATTTT.

The rearrangement links TRBV6-5 to TRBJ2-5; D is undetermined. Germline loops: CDR1 MNHEY, CDR2 SVGAGI. The germline V and J ends were trimmed by 0 bases and 1 base, with 0 bases remaining between them. This CDR3 contains 12 residues. The CDR3 sequence: CASSYSQETQYF. For the CDR3, the DNA is TGTGCCAGCAGTTACTCCCAAGAGACCCAGTACTTC.

V gene TRBV6-5 combines with J gene TRBJ1-1; D gene uncertain. Germline V gene data show CDR1 as MNHEY and CDR2 as SVGAGI. This CDR3 spans 14 amino acids. V was cut by 7 bases and J by 5 bases, with 17 bases left in between. The CDR3 loop reads CASIFGGRGTEAFF. The CDR3 nucleotides read TGTGCCAGCATCTTCGGTGGGCGCGGAACTGAAGCTTTCTTT.

About this clone itself: Other DNA sequences from this sample encode an identical CDR3 as well. The chain joins TRBV12-3 or TRBV12-4 to TRBJ1-1; unclear D gene. The CDR3 loop spans 13 amino acids. Trimming took 3 bases from V and 3 from J, leaving 8 bases between them. The CDR3 DNA is TGTGCCAGCAGTTTGGTCGGCGACACTGAAGCTTTCTTT. This gives the protein CASSLVGDTEAFF.

The chain uses TRBV3-1 (or the pseudogene TRBV3-2) and TRBJ2-5; 7 nucleotides agree with TRBD2. CDR1 LGHDT and CDR2 YNNKEL come from the germline V gene (reference sequence). This CDR3 is built from 15 residues. J was trimmed by 7 bases and V by 3 bases; bases with no gene match: 11. The CDR3 sequence is CASSHSGGGGRTQYF. CDR3 bases: TGTGCCAGCAGCCATTCGGGAGGTGGAGGTAGGACCCAGTACTTC.

V usage is TRBV7-9 and J usage is TRBJ2-2; D unresolved. Germline CDR1 SEHNR, CDR2 FQNEAQ (reference sequence). Trimming stripped 11 bases from V and 1 base from J, with 11 bases between. This CDR3 contains 13 residues. The CDR3 nucleotides read TGTGCCCGGATGATTGGGAACACCGGGGAGCTGTTTTTT. Amino acids: CARMIGNTGELFF.

This chain connects TRBV18 to TRBJ1-1, with TRBD1 matching 8 bases. Losses at the gene ends were 3 bases for V and 5 bases for J; bases not matched to a gene: 8. The CDR3 sequence is 15 residues long. Germline lookup yields CDR1 KGHSH and CDR2 LQKENI. CDR3 loop: CASSPTPGGETEAFF. In DNA, the CDR3 is TGTGCCAGCTCACCCACCCCAGGGGGCGAGACTGAAGCTTTCTTT.

This rearrangement joins TRBV7-9 to TRBJ2-3; 8 positions match TRBD1. The germline V gene encodes CDR1 SEHNR and CDR2 FQNEAQ (reference sequence). The CDR3 sequence is 15 residues long. With V trimmed by 1 base and J by 3 bases, 3 bases remained unmatched. Here the CDR3 reads CASSLGQGRTDTQYF. In DNA form, the CDR3 reads TGTGCCAGCAGCTTAGGACAGGGGAGGACAGATACGCAGTATTTT.

This chain joins TRBV18 and TRBJ2-2; D gene ambiguous. CDR3 size: 15 residues. From germline, CDR1 is KGHSH and CDR2 LQKENI. Trimming stripped 3 bases from V and 5 bases from J, with 13 bases between. As DNA, the CDR3 is TGTGCCAGCTCACCGAACTATTCACCTACCGGGGAGCTGTTTTTT. This codes for CASSPNYSPTGELFF.

The CDR3 loop reads CASSWVGTGHKHRYEQYF. CDR3 nucleotides: TGTGCCAGCAGCTGGGTAGGGACAGGCCATAAGCACCGCTACGAGCAGTACTTC. The V and J genes are TRBV7-2 and TRBJ2-7; 8 bases fit TRBD1. The germline CDR1 and CDR2 sequences are SGHTA and FQGNSA. The ends lost 4 bases at V and 3 bases at J; junction bases unmatched: 17. The CDR3 contains 18 residues.

The genes are TRBV28 and TRBJ1-2, with 7 positions matching TRBD1. The J segment lost 1 base and the V segment lost 2 bases, leaving 1 base of the junction unmatched. CDR1 is MDHEN and CDR2 is SYDVKM in the germline V gene. The CDR3 is 14 amino acids. CDR3 residues: CASSLQGVNYGYTF. The CDR3 nucleotides read TGTGCCAGCAGTTTACAGGGGGTTAACTATGGCTACACCTTC.

This chain uses TRBV27 with TRBJ1-5; D is unclear. Trimming took off 4 bases at V and 3 bases at J, with 7 bases between the two ends. Germline loops: CDR1 MNHEY, CDR2 SMNVEV (reference sequence). CDR3 length: 13 amino acids. CDR3 in amino acids: CASSSGYNQPQHF. The DNA of the CDR3 is TGTGCCAGCAGTTCGGGATACAATCAGCCCCAGCATTTT.

V is TRBV3-1 (or the pseudogene TRBV3-2) and J is TRBJ1-2; unclear D gene. The CDR3 sequence is 14 residues long. CDR1 LGHDT and CDR2 YNNKEL come from the germline V gene (reference sequence). V lost 0 bases and J 5 bases, leaving 10 bases between the germline ends. CDR3 nucleotide sequence: TGTGCCAGCAGCCAAGATTTACGGAATTATGGCTACACCTTC. It codes for CASSQDLRNYGYTF.

This clone came up once. The chain couples TRBV5-4 to TRBJ1-1; D uncertain. V lost 4 bases and J lost 2, with 9 bases in between. The V gene's germline CDR1 is SGHNT and CDR2 YYREEE (reference sequence). The CDR3 is 13 residues long. The CDR3, as DNA: TGTGCCAGCAGCCCGGGCCCAAACACTGAAGCTTTCTTT. As protein: CASSPGPNTEAFF.

The V call is TRBV5-4, the J call TRBJ2-5, with a tentative D call TRBD1 (5 bases). There are 15 residues in the CDR3. Deletions cut 0 bases from V and 0 bases from J, with 9 bases between. Per germline, CDR1 SGHNT and CDR2 YYREEE (reference sequence). The CDR3 DNA is TGTGCCAGCAGCTTGGGACAGCTGAACCAAGAGACCCAGTACTTC. It translates to CASSLGQLNQETQYF.